This TCR beta chain was identified in a study of Ad26.COV2.S vaccination and SARS-CoV-2 variants. For the study at large: Into the muscle, Ad26.COV2.S was dosed once or twice, 56 days apart. General study findings and limits: The placebo group had lower spike-specific TCR breadth than the vaccine recipients did. Breadth and depth estimates from TCRs may understate total T cell responses.

The ends lost 9 bases at V and 4 bases at J; junction bases unmatched: 12. The CDR3 has 15 residues. Germline CDR1 and CDR2: ENHRY and SYGVKD. In the case of this clone: Its antigen is undetermined.

Repertoires were generated with immunoSEQ multiplex PCR, while TCRdb's copy carries only in-frame clones and drops some. The data show about 250,000 clones, with around nine tenths seen just once and about 2.7% held by the top ten. Treatment here: over 15 received Ad26.COV2.S at low or high dose, single or two shots; roughly 5 received placebo; per-sample allocation not given. The investigators took samples on day 63 after the first vaccine or placebo injection. An Ad26 vector carrying the Wuhan-strain SARS-CoV-2 spike served as the vaccine. The chain carries TRBV10-3 and TRBJ2-3, with 8 bases lining up with TRBD2. The sequence came from a person between 18 and 60 years old who received the Ad26.COV2.S COVID-19 vaccine or a placebo. The material was peripheral blood, obtained in a trial of Ad26.COV2.S vaccine versus placebo. The CDR3 bases are TGTGCCATTGGCGGGGGGTCTTTCAGCTCAGATACGCAGTATTTT. Amino acids: CAIGGGSFSSDTQYF.